A selection of T cell receptor beta chains follows, all from one sample in a study of T-cell reconstitution after alpha-beta-depleted transplantation in children. TCRdb analysed the PCR reads with MiXCR anew, one entry per CDR3 protein. The sample gives approximately 190,000 distinct CDR3 sequences, about 8.4% of which show up once; 35% to 45% is in the top ten. The source was PBMCs, mostly from graft donor cells, collected 360 days after TCRalphabeta/CD19-depleted stem cell transplant. All receptors derive from a male patient aged 2-15 years who had a stem cell transplant for acute myeloid leukemia, so the T cells may come from the graft donor. Both conserved end residues are part of each CDR3. Fields, in order: V gene, CDR3 protein.

TRBV12-3/TRBV12-4,CASEGGDNGYTF
TRBV29-1,CSVRLVNEQFF
TRBV25-1,CASSGAGTDTQYF
TRBV12-3/TRBV12-4,CASSSGQGGSGELFF
TRBV20-1,CSAQTANSYNEQFF
TRBV5-1,CASSLFHPTQETQYF
TRBV27,CASSPLSGGYGYTF
TRBV12-3/TRBV12-4,CASSTGLAGYTGELFF
TRBV4-3,CASSQDRGGRNGYTF
TRBV4-1,CASSQGGLYNEQFF
TRBV20-1,CSARLAGLMYEQYF
TRBV24-1,CATSDRGNNEQFF
TRBV12-3/TRBV12-4,CASTETGGRSPLHF
TRBV3-1,CASSQEGVAAVMNTEAFF
TRBV9,CASSPRDLPFEAFF
TRBV27,CASSPGTGSSYNSPLHF
TRBV12-3/TRBV12-4,CASSYEGARLQPQHF
TRBV28,CASTLGGRVQTGELFF
TRBV7-8,CASSTLPPDRLRPYNEQFF
TRBV20-1,CSARATRREQYF
TRBV7-2,CASSLRTRRNTEAFF
TRBV5-1,CASSQTSGKETQYF
TRBV12-3/TRBV12-4,CASRNSGGEQFF
TRBV6-1,CASKVGSNTGELFF
TRBV5-1,CASSLEANTDTQYF
TRBV5-1,CASSLSGIGVREQYF
TRBV12-3/TRBV12-4,CASSSVPGEPSYEQYF
TRBV20-1,CSASGGTGKASGRSYEQYF
TRBV5-1,CASSLEEGITYGYTF
TRBV4-1,CASSQEIPLETYEQYF
TRBV4-3,CASSQDPGGSSGGYNEQFF
TRBV12-3/TRBV12-4,CASSLIPGLAGETQYF
TRBV6-1,CASSTLAGKDEQYF
TRBV24-1,CATSDFPLFLYEQYF
TRBV20-1,CSASSRDPTDTQYF
TRBV29-1,CSVEALGTALRPYMNTEAFF
TRBV29-1,CSVSTGVDTQYF
TRBV5-1,CASSPSGRGGLRENIQYF
TRBV4-1,CASSPQLPHGYTF
TRBV21-1,CASSNGGSYYGYTF
TRBV25-1,CASSEGPGENIQYF
TRBV12-3/TRBV12-4,CASSLGVWVDTGELFF
TRBV12-3/TRBV12-4,CASSGQGVGELFF
TRBV3-1,CASSQDPDYQETQYF
TRBV20-1,CSASLYSGGKETQYF
TRBV25-1,CASSGGLADNEQFF
TRBV7-9,CASSLYLGDTQYF
TRBV10-3,CASSGANVLTF
TRBV12-1,CASSPWTGWTYNSPLHF
TRBV13,CASSLFFEREGSYNEQFF
TRBV20-1,CSARLSERMALDTQYF
TRBV6-1,CASSEWASKRNTEAFF
TRBV5-1,CASSIQGAEAFF
TRBV20-1,CSASGLAGRHSTDTQYF